The clone carrying this T cell receptor beta chain has a handful of counts. This record belongs to a study of T cells in Graves' hyperthyroidism and ophthalmopathy. Across the study: At initial diagnosis, before any treatment had begun, peripheral blood was obtained.

Researchers took RNA transcripts and amplified the TCR beta CDR3 regions from them. The HTBI primer set served for first-round RT-PCR of the TCR CDR3. MiXCR, run by TCRdb on the multiplex PCR reads, gives a single entry per CDR3 protein. The sample yields fewer than 650,000 distinct CDR3 sequences, about 14% seen once. Preceding any ophthalmopathy symptoms, the blood sample dates from first hyperthyroidism diagnosis. The V end was cut by 3 bases, the J end by 2 bases, with 4 bases between. Germline CDR1 reads DFQATT; CDR2 reads SNEGSKA (reference sequence). The CDR3 is 11 amino acids. The receptor's source is a young woman with Graves' hyperthyroidism that later progressed to Graves' ophthalmopathy. Sequencing was done on a sample of blood. This chain links TRBV20-1 with TRBJ1-2, with unresolved D. The CDR3 nucleotides are TGCAGTGCTAGTGGAAACTATGGCTACACCTTC. Protein: CSASGNYGYTF.